The clone carrying this T cell receptor (beta chain) was seen a handful of times. These data come from a study of molecular identifiers for immune sequencing clone quantification. CDR1 and CDR2 (germline): LNHNV, YYDKDF (reference sequence). The CDR3 extends over 23 amino acids. The trim removed 6 bases at V and 0 bases at J, leaving 26 bases unmatched. A CD8+CD4-CCR7+CD45RA+ phenotype served as the sorting definition for naive CD8 T cells. Each CDR3 protein gets one entry after TCRdb re-called the PCR reads with MiXCR. Altogether just under 650,000 distinct CDR3 sequences are present, 15% to 20% being singletons, with the ten largest covering roughly 0.9%.

The chain uses TRBV15 and TRBJ2-1, with TRBD2 matching over 10 bases. The source of this sequence is a human donor in good health. Some libraries in this study had Jurkat cell RNA spiked in. Sequencing input: naive CD8+ T cells from blood, with Jurkat cell RNA spiked in. The subset is: FACS-sorted CD8+CD4-CCR7+CD45RA+ naive T cells. DNA for the CDR3: TGTGCCACCAGTCTCAGCGCGAGAAGACTAGCGGGCGCCCTCCGAAGCTCCTACAATGAGCAGTTCTTC. Protein: CATSLSARRLAGALRSSYNEQFF.